Listed below are T cell receptor beta chains from one sample, sequenced in a study of cytomegalovirus exposure and HLA in healthy donors. Assay used: immunoSEQ multiplex PCR; TCRdb lists only in-frame clones, some missing. The data contain 170,000 or so clones, roughly 87% of them singletons. Sequenced: PBMCs. These receptors were obtained from a woman aged 45 to 65 in good health and CMV-seronegative. Each CDR3 is given with its conserved first and last residue. D genes are given only for firm matches. Expanded clones are given a class, and other clones once, few, many or no size at all.

clone_size	v_call	d_call	j_call	cdr3_aa	cdr3_nt
-	TRBV5-1	TRBD1	TRBJ1-1	CASSLGQGLNTEAFF	TGCGCCAGCAGCTTGGGACAGGGGTTGAACACTGAAGCTTTCTTT
-	TRBV9	TRBD1	TRBJ2-7	CASSPQGALYEQYF	TGTGCCAGCAGTCCTCAGGGGGCCCTCTACGAGCAGTACTTC
-	TRBV11-2	TRBD2	TRBJ2-7	CASSVGLAPYEQYF	TGTGCCAGCAGCGTCGGACTAGCCCCCTACGAGCAGTACTTC
-	TRBV18	-	TRBJ1-1	CASSPPGGNMNTEAFF	TGTGCCAGCTCACCACCGGGGGGAAACATGAACACTGAAGCTTTCTTT
-	TRBV7-6	TRBD1	TRBJ1-1	CASSPGGYRGQGEAFF	TGTGCCAGCAGCCCAGGGGGATACAGGGGGCAAGGTGAAGCTTTCTTT
few	TRBV9	TRBD1	TRBJ1-4	CASSAGRGTGEKLFF	TGTGCCAGCAGCGCCGGCAGGGGGACGGGGGAAAAACTGTTTTTT
-	TRBV27	TRBD1	TRBJ1-2	CASSTLQGAGGYTF	TGTGCCAGCAGTACCTTACAGGGGGCGGGTGGCTACACCTTC
-	TRBV5-1	TRBD1	TRBJ1-1	CASSPGTGVITEAFF	TGCGCCAGCAGCCCTGGGACAGGTGTCATCACTGAAGCTTTCTTT
-	TRBV7-2	TRBD1	TRBJ1-1	CASSREGAGNTEAFF	TGTGCCAGCAGCCGAGAGGGGGCGGGAAACACTGAAGCTTTCTTT
-	TRBV28	TRBD1	TRBJ2-5	CAGRRRDRGYETQYF	TGTGCCGGCAGGCGACGGGACAGGGGTTACGAGACCCAGTACTTC
-	TRBV28	-	TRBJ2-1	CASSFARGLSEFF	TGTGCCAGCAGTTTTGCCCGGGGACTCTCGGAGTTCTTC
-	TRBV7-9	-	TRBJ2-2	CASSLGVQDYNTGELFF	TGTGCCAGCAGCTTAGGTGTTCAGGACTACAACACCGGGGAGCTGTTTTTT
once	TRBV5-1	-	TRBJ2-1	CASAQGLSYNEQFF	TGCGCCAGCGCGCAGGGTCTCTCCTACAATGAGCAGTTCTTC
once	TRBV5-1	-	TRBJ2-5	CASSATSSETQYF	TGCGCCAGCAGCGCGACTAGTTCCGAGACCCAGTACTTC
-	TRBV7-2	-	TRBJ1-5	CASSTTRGQPQHF	TGTGCCAGCAGCACCACCAGGGGTCAGCCCCAGCATTTT
-	TRBV11-2	-	TRBJ1-1	CASSLVVEGGTEAFF	TGTGCCAGCAGCTTAGTGGTCGAGGGAGGAACTGAAGCTTTCTTT
-	TRBV27	TRBD1	TRBJ1-1	CASRLGQANTEAFF	TGTGCCAGCCGCTTGGGACAGGCTAACACTGAAGCTTTCTTT
-	TRBV27	TRBD2	TRBJ2-1	CASSLQRGGNEQFF	TGTGCCAGCAGTTTACAGCGGGGGGGCAATGAGCAGTTCTTC
-	TRBV19	TRBD2	TRBJ2-3	CASSPRGTSGTTQYF	TGTGCCAGTAGTCCCCGAGGGACTAGCGGAACTACGCAGTATTTT
-	TRBV7-2	TRBD2	TRBJ2-1	CASSYSGGAGEQFF	TGTGCCAGCAGTTACAGCGGGGGGGCGGGTGAGCAGTTCTTC
once	TRBV11-3	TRBD1	TRBJ2-3	CASSKDRDTDTQYF	TGTGCCAGCAGCAAGGACAGGGACACAGATACGCAGTATTTT
-	TRBV5-8	-	TRBJ1-1	CASSPGRTWTEAFF	TGTGCCAGCAGCCCGGGGAGGACGTGGACTGAAGCTTTCTTT
-	TRBV6-1	TRBD2	TRBJ2-7	CASSEGTSGYEQYF	TGTGCCAGCAGTGAAGGGACTAGCGGCTACGAGCAGTACTTC
-	TRBV28	TRBD1	TRBJ1-4	CASSTGGGEKLFF	TGTGCCAGCTCGACAGGGGGTGGTGAAAAACTGTTTTTT
-	TRBV6-1	TRBD1	TRBJ1-2	CASSEASRQGAYGYTF	TGTGCCAGCAGTGAAGCCTCGAGACAGGGGGCTTATGGCTACACCTTC
-	TRBV5-1	TRBD1	TRBJ2-2	CASRRRDSATGELFF	TGCGCCAGCCGGCGTAGGGACAGTGCCACCGGGGAGCTGTTTTTT
-	TRBV7-9	-	TRBJ2-7	CASSSGKTGVSYEQYF	TGTGCCAGCAGCTCCGGTAAGACGGGAGTATCCTACGAGCAGTACTTC
-	TRBV2	-	TRBJ1-4	CASIRDMGGEKLFF	TGTGCCAGTATCCGGGACATGGGAGGGGAAAAACTGTTTTTT
-	TRBV13	-	TRBJ1-4	CASRYWGEGEKLFF	TGTGCCAGCAGATACTGGGGAGAAGGTGAAAAACTGTTTTTT
-	TRBV10-3	-	TRBJ2-3	CAISAYISDSASDTQYF	TGTGCCATCAGTGCTTATATTAGCGACTCGGCGTCGGATACGCAGTATTTT
few	TRBV4-3	-	TRBJ1-3	CASSQSPGGDTIYF	TGCGCCAGCAGCCAATCCCCGGGGGGGGACACCATATATTTT
-	TRBV7-9	-	TRBJ1-2	CASSPRQPDNYGYTF	TGTGCCAGCAGCCCAAGACAGCCGGACAACTATGGCTACACCTTC
-	TRBV6-4	TRBD2	TRBJ2-3	CASSDSSGGTDTQYF	TGTGCCAGCAGTGACTCGAGCGGGGGGACAGATACGCAGTATTTT
-	TRBV30	TRBD2	TRBJ2-1	CAWSVSSGGDEQFF	TGTGCCTGGAGTGTGTCTAGCGGGGGGGATGAGCAGTTCTTC
-	TRBV18	TRBD2	TRBJ2-3	CASSPLSLAENTDTQYF	TGTGCCAGCTCACCACTCTCGCTAGCGGAGAACACAGATACGCAGTATTTT
-	TRBV28	-	TRBJ2-2	CASSLTFVLLDTGELFF	TGTGCCAGCAGTTTAACTTTCGTGTTATTGGACACCGGGGAGCTGTTTTTT
-	TRBV6-5	-	TRBJ1-1	CASRVDRYTEAFF	TGTGCCAGCAGGGTGGACAGATACACTGAAGCTTTCTTT
few	TRBV5-1	-	TRBJ1-2	CASSLSATSGYTF	TGCGCCAGCAGCTTGTCAGCGACCTCTGGCTACACCTTC
-	TRBV15	TRBD1	TRBJ1-2	CATSRGGDSLRGTF	TGTGCCACCAGCAGAGGGGGGGACAGCCTTCGAGGGACCTTC
-	TRBV7-2	TRBD2	TRBJ2-7	CASSLTTTGGTYEQYF	TGTGCCAGCAGCTTAACGACGACGGGGGGGACCTACGAGCAGTACTTC
-	TRBV7-2	TRBD1	TRBJ2-7	CASSFSAGTGDEQYF	TGTGCCAGCAGCTTCTCGGCCGGGACAGGGGACGAGCAGTACTTC
-	TRBV28	-	TRBJ2-7	CASSTALTLYEQYF	TGTGCCAGCAGTACCGCCTTGACTCTTTACGAGCAGTACTTC
once	TRBV19	TRBD1	TRBJ1-2	CASSIEYGTGGYGYTF	TGTGCCAGTAGTATAGAATACGGGACAGGGGGCTATGGCTACACCTTC
few	TRBV2	-	TRBJ2-1	CASNGRGGQPNEQFF	TGTGCCAGCAACGGTAGGGGGGGGCAGCCCAATGAGCAGTTCTTC
few	TRBV18	-	TRBJ1-3	CASSLGGGSSGNTIYF	TGTGCCAGCTCACTAGGCGGCGGCAGCTCTGGAAACACCATATATTTT
-	TRBV5-1	-	TRBJ2-5	CASSLGPGMETQYF	TGCGCCAGCAGCTTAGGACCCGGGATGGAGACCCAGTACTTC
-	TRBV7-6	-	TRBJ1-3	CASSLGGTNFIYF	TGTGCCAGCAGCTTAGGGGGGACAAATTTCATATATTTT
-	TRBV6-1	TRBD1	TRBJ1-1	CASRTGVAGTEAFF	TGTGCCAGCAGAACAGGGGTCGCGGGCACTGAAGCTTTCTTT
-	TRBV5-4	-	TRBJ2-5	CASRRMEGHQETQYF	TGTGCCAGCAGGAGGATGGAGGGTCACCAAGAGACCCAGTACTTC
-	TRBV7-3	TRBD2	TRBJ2-1	CASSPTAGGSYNEQFF	TGTGCCAGCAGCCCCACTGCGGGGGGCTCCTACAATGAGCAGTTCTTC
-	TRBV10-3	-	TRBJ2-6	CASGRAGANVLTF	TGTGCCTCCGGGCGGGCCGGGGCCAACGTCCTGACTTTC
-	TRBV4-3	TRBD1	TRBJ1-6	CASSQDRGTGGGSPLHF	TGCGCCAGCAGCCAAGATCGCGGGACAGGGGGGGGTTCACCCCTCCACTTT
-	TRBV19	-	TRBJ2-5	CASAGSEQETQYF	TGTGCCAGCGCCGGGTCCGAGCAAGAGACCCAGTACTTC
-	TRBV2	TRBD1	TRBJ2-5	CASGLATGGETQYF	TGTGCCAGCGGGCTGGCTACAGGGGGAGAGACCCAGTACTTC
-	TRBV7-9	-	TRBJ2-7	CASSLDVGEAQYF	TGTGCCAGCAGCTTAGATGTCGGGGAAGCGCAGTACTTC
-	TRBV11-2	-	TRBJ1-5	CASSLDPSYQPQHF	TGTGCCAGCAGCTTAGACCCCAGTTACCAGCCCCAGCATTTT
-	TRBV7-9	-	TRBJ1-1	CSSSSRPGTPNTEAFF	TGTTCCAGCAGCTCCCGTCCCGGGACACCGAACACTGAAGCTTTCTTT
-	TRBV19	-	TRBJ2-3	CASSRDSHTQYF	TGTGCCAGTAGTCGGGACTCCCATACGCAGTATTTT
-	TRBV7-9	TRBD2	TRBJ2-2	CASSGIKGLAGINTGELFF	TGTGCCAGCAGCGGTATTAAAGGACTAGCGGGGATAAACACCGGGGAGCTGTTTTTT
-	TRBV30	TRBD1	TRBJ2-1	CAWRPTGTGIHGEQFF	TGTGCCTGGAGACCGACCGGGACAGGGATTCATGGTGAGCAGTTCTTC